These 28 T cell receptor beta chains share one sample of origin, sequenced in a study of blood T cell repertoires in COVID-19. Repertoires were generated with immunoSEQ multiplex PCR, while TCRdb's copy carries only in-frame clones and drops some. The sample records about 400,000 clones, nearly 90% being singletons. Material: PBMCs or T cells enriched from blood (not recorded which). The source is a woman under 30 with acute COVID-19.

This clone was seen more than once but under ten times. This chain uses TRBV6-5 with TRBJ2-1, with TRBD2 matching over 8 bases. The germline gives CDR1 MNHEY, CDR2 SVGAGI. CDR3 length: 15 residues. V shed 5 bases and J 7 bases; nucleotides not matched to a gene: 10. This CDR3 is CASSTASGSFNEQFF. DNA for the CDR3: TGTGCCAGCAGTACCGCCAGCGGGAGCTTTAATGAGCAGTTCTTC.

The chain employs TRBV11-2 and TRBJ2-5; perhaps TRBD2 as D (7 bases). CDR1 and CDR2 (germline): SGHAT, FQNNGV. This CDR3 is 18 amino acids long. V shed 2 bases and J shed 4 bases, with 23 bases lying between them. CDR3 residues: CASSLFRSSGGEVETQYF. The CDR3 DNA reads as TGTGCCAGCAGCTTATTTAGGAGTTCGGGGGGCGAGGTAGAGACCCAGTACTTC.

This chain joins TRBV29-1 and TRBJ1-1; the match to TRBD1 covers 7 bases. The CDR3 has 13 amino acids. The ends lost 7 bases at V and 3 bases at J; junction bases unmatched: 8. CDR1 is SQVTM and CDR2 is ANQGSEA in the germline V gene. The CDR3 loop reads CSAKGALYTEAFF. CDR3 bases: TGCAGCGCCAAGGGGGCATTGTACACTGAAGCTTTCTTT. Supplemented by reference TRBV29-1 and TRBJ1-1, the full variable domain reads SAVISQKPSRDICQRGTSLTIQCQVDSQVTMMFWYRQQPGQSLTLIATANQGSEATYESGFVIDKFPISRPNLTFSTLTVSNMSPEDSSIYLCSAKGALYTEAFFGQGTRLTVV.

This clone was picked up one time. The chain couples TRBV10-2 to TRBJ2-5, with 9 nucleotides matching TRBD2. J was trimmed by 1 base and V by 6 bases; bases with no gene match: 3. Germline V gene lookup returns CDR1 WSHSY and CDR2 SAAADI. This CDR3 has 14 amino acids. The CDR3 region has the DNA TGCGCCAGCAGGGAGCGGGGGGCCCAAGAGACCCAGTACTTC. As protein: CASRERGAQETQYF.

V and J are TRBV4-1 and TRBJ2-1, with TRBD2 matching over 10 bases. The V gene end was trimmed by 9 bases and the J gene end by 5 bases; junction bases not matched to a gene: 10. The CDR3 extends over 15 amino acids. Germline V CDR1 and CDR2: MGHRA, YSYEKL. CDR3 loop: CASTKTSGIDNEQFF. The CDR3 coding sequence is TGCGCCAGTACCAAAACTAGCGGGATTGACAATGAGCAGTTCTTC.

The V and J genes are TRBV6-5 and TRBJ2-1, with 8 bases fitting TRBD2. V lost 0 bases, J lost 2 bases, and 0 bases stayed unmatched. Germline V lookup: CDR1 MNHEY, CDR2 SVGAGI. This CDR3 is 15 amino acids long. CDR3 DNA sequence: TGTGCCAGCAGTTACTCGGGACTAGCCTACAATGAGCAGTTCTTC. This translates into CASSYSGLAYNEQFF.

This clone was found once. The chain links TRBV6-5 to TRBJ1-2; D is possibly TRBD1 (6 bases). The CDR3 spans 12 residues. Germline loops: CDR1 MNHEY, CDR2 SVGAGI. Between the trimmed V and J ends, which lost 8 bases and 3 bases, there was a span of 10 bases. The CDR3 is CASGWTDYGYTF. The DNA for the CDR3 is TGTGCCAGCGGATGGACAGACTATGGCTACACCTTC.

The V gene is TRBV19, the J gene TRBJ2-7; the D gene is possibly TRBD2 (5 bases). Per the germline V gene, CDR1 is LNHDA and CDR2 is SQIVND (reference sequence). V was trimmed by 6 bases and J by 6 bases, leaving 9 bases between them. This CDR3 has 11 amino acids. Here the CDR3 reads CASRRASEQYF. CDR3 coding DNA: TGTGCCAGTAGGAGGGCGTCCGAGCAGTACTTC.

The chain carries TRBV4-1 and TRBJ1-2; 8 nucleotides line up with TRBD1. Germline V gives CDR1 MGHRA, CDR2 YSYEKL. V dropped 5 bases and J dropped 5; count of bases not matched to a gene: 10. The CDR3 consists of 15 residues. The CDR3 here is CASSFVGQGDYGYTF. The CDR3 nucleotides read TGCGCCAGCAGCTTTGTTGGACAGGGAGATTATGGCTACACCTTC.

The chain employs TRBV7-8 and TRBJ2-7, with TRBD2 as a possible D gene (5 bases). The CDR3 has 14 residues. V was shortened by 0 bases and J by 6 bases, with 12 bases between the two germline ends. CDR1 and CDR2 (germline): SGHVS, FQNEAQ. CDR3 sequence reads: CASSLAGLLGEQYF. CDR3 nucleotide sequence: TGTGCCAGCAGCTTAGCCGGACTTCTGGGCGAGCAGTACTTC.

The J gene is TRBJ1-1, the V gene TRBV9, with unresolved D. CDR3 length equals 13 residues. V was pared by 0 bases and J by 5 bases, with 8 bases between. Germline lookup yields CDR1 SGDLS and CDR2 YYNGEE. The CDR3 nucleotides read TGTGCCAGCAGCGTAGCATCGGGGACTGAAGCTTTCTTT. Translating gives CASSVASGTEAFF.

The chain is built from TRBV5-1 and TRBJ2-7; TRBD2 matches at 7 bases. Per germline, CDR1 SGHRS and CDR2 YFSETQ. The CDR3 sequence is 15 residues long. Trimming removed 1 base from V and 5 bases from J; junction bases left unmatched: 9. CDR3 bases: TGCGCCAGCAGCTTGAGGTCTAGCGGCCTGGACGAGCAGTACTTC. Protein sequence: CASSLRSSGLDEQYF. Full variable domain (missing parts from reference TRBV5-1 and TRBJ2-7): KAGVTQTPRYLIKTRGQQVTLSCSPISGHRSVSWYQQTPGQGLQFLFEYFSETQRNKGNFPGRFSGRQFSNSRSEMNVSTLELGDSALYLCASSLRSSGLDEQYFGPGTRLTVT.

The chain links TRBV6-5 to TRBJ2-1; D might be TRBD2 (5 bases). The CDR3 is made up of 12 amino acids. The V and J ends lost 2 bases and 10 bases respectively, with 9 bases between them. CDR1 is MNHEY, CDR2 SVGAGI, per germline. The CDR3 region is CASSYEGREQFF. DNA of the CDR3: TGTGCCAGCAGTTACGAGGGCCGGGAGCAGTTCTTC.

This rearrangement joins TRBV11-2 to TRBJ1-1; D uncertain. The CDR3 length is 15 residues. Germline V CDR1 and CDR2: SGHAT, FQNNGV. Between the trimmed V and J ends, which lost 0 bases and 0 bases, there was a span of 8 bases. The CDR3 DNA sequence: TGTGCCAGCAGCTTAGAGGCCAGGATGAACACTGAAGCTTTCTTT. Translated, it gives CASSLEARMNTEAFF.

The CDR3 region has the DNA TGTGCCAGCAGCCTGGACAGGGCAGGAGAGCAGTACTTC. As protein: CASSLDRAGEQYF. The gene calls are TRBV5-4 and TRBJ2-7; the match to TRBD1 covers 8 bases. The germline V gene encodes CDR1 SGHNT and CDR2 YYREEE (reference sequence). V dropped 4 bases and J dropped 7; count of bases not matched to a gene: 7. This CDR3 spans 13 amino acids. Based on the CDR3 plus reference TRBV5-4 and TRBJ2-7, the full variable domain is ETGVTQSPTHLIKTRGQQVTLRCSSQSGHNTVSWYQQALGQGPQFIFQYYREEENGRGNFPPRFSGLQFPNYSSELNVNALELDDSALYLCASSLDRAGEQYFGPGTRLTVT.

This clone was seen a handful of times. V usage is TRBV5-1 and J usage is TRBJ1-3, with D unclear. V dropped 3 bases and J dropped 0 bases, with 13 bases sitting between them. CDR3 length equals 16 residues. Germline V CDR1 and CDR2: SGHRS, YFSETQ. CDR3: CASSSKSQASGNTIYF. CDR3 DNA: TGCGCCAGCAGCTCAAAATCCCAGGCCTCTGGAAACACCATATATTTT.

In this sample, this clone turned up a few times. This CDR3 is CASSFGQGGGTNEKLFF. The DNA for the CDR3 is TGTGCCAGCAGCTTTGGACAGGGGGGAGGAACTAATGAAAAACTGTTTTTT. The genes are TRBV27 and TRBJ1-4, with 10 bases identical to TRBD1. CDR3 length: 17 amino acids. V shed 6 bases, J shed 1 base, and the junction held 8 bases outside the gene matches. Germline CDR1 MNHEY, CDR2 SMNVEV (reference sequence).

This clone showed up just a few times. The chain uses TRBV6-2 or TRBV6-3 and TRBJ2-1; D gene ambiguous. V gave up 2 bases and J gave up 13 bases, with 12 bases separating them. CDR1 and CDR2 from the germline V gene are MNHEY and SVGEGT. This CDR3 is 12 amino acids long. This CDR3 is CASSYAFRQQFF. CDR3 coding DNA: TGTGCCAGCAGTTACGCTTTTCGACAACAGTTCTTC.

The rearrangement joins TRBV23-1 to TRBJ2-7; weak D call: TRBD1 (6 bases). TRBV23-1 falls under the ORF class, with uncertain function. The CDR3 has 14 amino acids. The V gene lost 2 bases and the J gene lost 6 bases, with 14 bases spanning the gap. CDR3 protein: CASSQNRESGEQYF. CDR3 nucleotides: TGCGCCAGCAGTCAAAACAGGGAGTCTGGCGAGCAGTACTTC.

This chain's CDR3 is CASSVSGETSYNEQFF. As DNA, the CDR3 is TGTGCCAGCAGCGTATCCGGGGAAACCTCCTACAATGAGCAGTTCTTC. The J gene is TRBJ2-1, the V gene TRBV9; a weak D match, TRBD2 (5 bases). The CDR3 sequence is 16 residues long. The germline V gene encodes CDR1 SGDLS and CDR2 YYNGEE. V was clipped by 1 base and J by 0 bases, with 11 bases between them.

The rearrangement uses TRBV6-1 and TRBJ2-1; D gene unclear. This CDR3 contains 14 residues. With 3 bases removed from V and 8 bases from J, the gap between germline ends came to 14 bases. In germline, CDR1 is MNHNS, CDR2 SASEGT. The CDR3 here is CASSDLEEVDEQFF. In DNA, the CDR3 is TGTGCCAGCAGTGATTTAGAAGAAGTGGATGAGCAGTTCTTC.

Here the CDR3 DNA reads TGTGCCAGTAGGGAAACAGGGGGCAATTCAGATGGCTACACCTTC. It is translated as CASRETGGNSDGYTF. The chain uses TRBV19 and TRBJ1-2; 9 bases are a match to TRBD1. Trimming at V came to 6 bases and at J to 6 bases, leaving 11 bases not matched to a gene. This CDR3 is 15 amino acids long. Germline CDR1 and CDR2: LNHDA and SQIVND (reference sequence).

The chain employs TRBV27 and TRBJ1-2, with D possibly being TRBD1 (5 bases). This CDR3 has 13 amino acids. Trimming shortened V by 2 bases and J by 1 base, and 5 bases separated the two germline ends. The germline V gene encodes CDR1 MNHEY and CDR2 SMNVEV (reference sequence). The CDR3 spells CASSLRGNYGYTF. The CDR3 coding sequence is TGTGCCAGCAGTTTAAGGGGTAACTATGGCTACACCTTC.

The J gene is TRBJ1-2, the V gene TRBV4-3; D perhaps matches TRBD1 (5 bases). This CDR3 has 17 amino acids. Germline V gives CDR1 LGHNA, CDR2 YSLEER. The V and J ends lost 0 bases and 5 bases respectively, with 19 bases between them. Written as DNA, the CDR3 is TGCGCCAGCAGCCAAGAAATAAGGCAGGGAGGCAGGTATGGCTACACCTTC. Protein: CASSQEIRQGGRYGYTF.

V is TRBV7-9 and J is TRBJ1-4, with D perhaps matching TRBD1 (5 bases). The ends were cut back, 2 bases at V and 5 bases at J, with 6 bases in the middle. Germline lookup yields CDR1 SEHNR and CDR2 FQNEAQ (reference sequence). There are 13 residues in the CDR3. CDR3 residues: CASSLSGNEKLFF. DNA for the CDR3: TGTGCCAGCAGCTTATCAGGGAATGAAAAACTGTTTTTT. Full variable domain (outside the CDR3, taken from reference TRBV7-9 and TRBJ1-4): DTGVSQNPRHKITKRGQNVTFRCDPISEHNRLYWYRQTLGQGPEFLTYFQNEAQLEKSRLLSDRFSAERPKGSFSTLEIQRTEQGDSAMYLCASSLSGNEKLFFGSGTQLSVL.

V and J are TRBV27 and TRBJ2-1, with unresolved D. The CDR3 is 13 residues long. Germline loops: CDR1 MNHEY, CDR2 SMNVEV (reference sequence). V lost 3 bases and J 8 bases, leaving 11 bases between the germline ends. The CDR3 loop is CASSFQVLDEQFF. The CDR3, as DNA: TGTGCCAGCAGTTTCCAGGTCCTCGATGAGCAGTTCTTC.

V usage is TRBV7-6 and J usage is TRBJ1-4; D may be TRBD1 (5 bases). Germline CDR1 is SGHVS and CDR2 is FNYEAQ. The CDR3 covers 16 residues. The germline V and J ends were trimmed by 3 bases and 4 bases, with 15 bases remaining between them. The chain's CDR3 is CASSLRQGGNNEKLFF. The CDR3 coding sequence is TGTGCCAGCAGCTTGAGGCAGGGAGGGAATAATGAAAAACTGTTTTTT.

The V gene is TRBV5-4, the J gene TRBJ2-7; D not resolved. With 4 bases removed from V and 0 bases from J, the gap between germline ends came to 11 bases. Germline CDR1 reads SGHNT; CDR2 reads YYREEE (reference sequence). CDR3 length: 14 residues. The CDR3 bases are TGTGCCAGCAGCAGATCTGCGGACTCCTACGAGCAGTACTTC. It yields the protein CASSRSADSYEQYF.